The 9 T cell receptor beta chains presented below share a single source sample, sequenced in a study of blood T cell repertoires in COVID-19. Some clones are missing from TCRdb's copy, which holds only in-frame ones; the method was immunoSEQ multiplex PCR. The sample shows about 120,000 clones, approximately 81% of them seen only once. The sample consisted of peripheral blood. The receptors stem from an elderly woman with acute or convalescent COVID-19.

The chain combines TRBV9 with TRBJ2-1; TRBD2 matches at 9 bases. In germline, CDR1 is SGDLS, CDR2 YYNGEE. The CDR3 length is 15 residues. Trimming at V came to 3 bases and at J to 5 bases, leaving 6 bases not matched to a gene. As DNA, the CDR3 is TGTGCCAGCAGCGCACTAGCGGGCGGGGACAATGAGCAGTTCTTC. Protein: CASSALAGGDNEQFF.

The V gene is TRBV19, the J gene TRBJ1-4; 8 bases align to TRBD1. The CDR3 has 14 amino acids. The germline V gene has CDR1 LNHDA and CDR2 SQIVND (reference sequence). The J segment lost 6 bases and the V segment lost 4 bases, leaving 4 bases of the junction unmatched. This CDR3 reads CASSTDRGDEKLFF. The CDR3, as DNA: TGTGCCAGTAGTACCGACAGGGGTGATGAAAAACTGTTTTTT.

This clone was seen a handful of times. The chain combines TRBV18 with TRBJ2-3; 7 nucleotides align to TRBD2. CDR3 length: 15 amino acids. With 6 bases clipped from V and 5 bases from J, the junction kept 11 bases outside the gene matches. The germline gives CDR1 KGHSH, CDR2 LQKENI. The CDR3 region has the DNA TGTGCCAGCTCTTGGGGACGGGAGGTTCAAGATACGCAGTATTTT. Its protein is CASSWGREVQDTQYF. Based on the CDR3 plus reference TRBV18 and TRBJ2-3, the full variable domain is NAGVMQNPRHLVRRRGQEARLRCSPMKGHSHVYWYRQLPEEGLKFMVYLQKENIIDESGMPKERFSAEFPKEGPSILRIQQVVRGDSAAYFCASSWGREVQDTQYFGPGTRLTVL.

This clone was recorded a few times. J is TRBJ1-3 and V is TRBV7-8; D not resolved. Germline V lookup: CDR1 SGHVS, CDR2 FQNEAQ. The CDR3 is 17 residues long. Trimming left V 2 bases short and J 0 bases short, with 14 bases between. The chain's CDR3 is CASSLQPSRSSGNTIYF. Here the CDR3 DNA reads TGTGCCAGCAGCTTACAACCGTCGAGGAGCTCTGGAAACACCATATATTTT.

The CDR3 spells CASSYAGSGYTF. The CDR3 DNA reads as TGTGCCAGCAGTTACGCAGGGTCTGGCTACACCTTC. The rearrangement uses TRBV6-5 and TRBJ1-2; perhaps TRBD1 as D (5 bases). This CDR3 has 12 amino acids. V shed 2 bases and J shed 7 bases, with 8 bases lying between them. Germline CDR1 MNHEY, CDR2 SVGAGI.

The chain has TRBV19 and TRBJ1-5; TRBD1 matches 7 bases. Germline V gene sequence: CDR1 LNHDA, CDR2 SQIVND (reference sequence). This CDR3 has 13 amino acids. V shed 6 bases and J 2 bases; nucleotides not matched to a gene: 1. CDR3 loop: CASRGTGNQPQHF. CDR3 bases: TGTGCCAGTAGGGGGACAGGCAATCAGCCCCAGCATTTT.

CDR3 coding DNA: TGTGCCAGCAGCTCGATAGCGGGGGGAACCGCAGATACGCAGTATTTT. It specifies CASSSIAGGTADTQYF. The chain joins TRBV5-4 to TRBJ2-3; 10 bases match TRBD2. The CDR3 runs to 16 residues. The germline gives CDR1 SGHNT, CDR2 YYREEE (reference sequence). V trimming: 3 bases; J trimming: 4 bases; junction bases outside the gene matches: 8.

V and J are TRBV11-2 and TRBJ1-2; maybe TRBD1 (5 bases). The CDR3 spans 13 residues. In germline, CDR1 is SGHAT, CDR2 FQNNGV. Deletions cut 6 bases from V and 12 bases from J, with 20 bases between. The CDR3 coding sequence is TGTGCCAGCAGACGCGGGACCTCCGGAGAAGACACCTTC. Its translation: CASRRGTSGEDTF.

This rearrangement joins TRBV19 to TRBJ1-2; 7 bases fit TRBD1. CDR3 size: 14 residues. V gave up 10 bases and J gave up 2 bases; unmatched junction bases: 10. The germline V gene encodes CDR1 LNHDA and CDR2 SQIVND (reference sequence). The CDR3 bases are TGTGCCACGAGAAGGAGGGACAGCAACTATGGCTACACCTTC. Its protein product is CATRRRDSNYGYTF.